This entry features one T cell receptor (beta chain) sequence. Assay: immunoSEQ multiplex PCR; the TCRdb copy retains only in-frame clones and omits some. The table has some 80,000 clones, roughly 80% seen once. The CDR3 contains 14 residues. V shed 6 bases and J shed 7 bases, with 16 bases lying between them. Germline-derived CDR1 and CDR2 are MNHEY and SVGAGI. The entry originates in a study of blood T cell repertoires in COVID-19. At the level of the study: Some COVID-19 samples were acute and others convalescent; all came from the United States, Italy and Spain. PBMCs, B-cell-depleted T cells, or T cells were the source of the cDNA or gDNA that made up the material.

This chain joins TRBV6-5 and TRBJ2-4; a possible D gene is TRBD2 (6 bases). Sequenced sample: peripheral blood. This clonotype was obtained from a woman aged 70-85 years with acute or convalescent COVID-19. The CDR3 is CASSEGLLTNIQYF. The CDR3 region has the DNA TGTGCCAGCAGCGAGGGACTCTTGACCAACATTCAGTACTTC.